This entry lists 17 T cell receptor beta chains sequenced from one sample in a study of CD8 T cells in ankylosing spondylitis (dated by TCRdb to the late 2010s). Study-level results and caveats: Blood from ankylosing spondylitis patients appeared to be characterized by a TCR beta motif made up of fewer than ten highly homologous amino acid variants.

Libraries were constructed by 5' RACE. Sequencing relied on an Illumina HiSeq 2500. TCRdb trimmed the raw reads at Q25, called clones with MiXCR and kept productive beta chains. Here each entry gathers all rows of one CDR3 protein and keeps the most common genes and DNA. Present in this sample are 750,000 to 850,000 distinct CDR3 sequences, approximately 12% of which were seen just once. About 0.5% of the sample is taken by the ten largest. These TCRs' antigens remain unknown. Input material: blood, either unsorted or a sorted T cell fraction (not recorded which). The receptors come from a male donor with ankylosing spondylitis.

In its sample, this clonotype was seen many times. The chain carries TRBV7-9 and TRBJ2-2, with 7 bases that match TRBD1. The V segment lost 8 bases and the J segment 5 bases; nucleotides outside the gene matches: 8. Germline V CDR1 and CDR2: SEHNR, FQNEAQ (reference sequence). The CDR3 totals 14 residues. As DNA, the CDR3 is TGTGCCAGCTCGGACAGGCGATTAACCGGGGAGCTGTTTTTT. It is translated as CASSDRRLTGELFF.

This clonotype has a handful of counts. The CDR3 sequence is CASSIQGIGSNQPQHF. The CDR3, as DNA: TGTGCCAGTTCCATACAGGGCATTGGCAGCAATCAGCCCCAGCATTTT. This rearrangement joins TRBV19 to TRBJ1-5, with D maybe TRBD1 (6 bases). Germline V gene lookup returns CDR1 LNHDA and CDR2 SQIVND (reference sequence). V lost 8 bases and J lost 1, with 18 bases in between. There are 16 residues in the CDR3.

This clonotype was detected only a few times. This chain uses TRBV4-2 with TRBJ2-2; TRBD2 matches at 9 bases. CDR3 length equals 18 residues. In germline, CDR1 is LGHNA, CDR2 YNFKEQ. V shed 0 bases and J 3 bases; nucleotides not matched to a gene: 8. CDR3 nucleotides: TGTGCCAGCAGCCAAGATCCAAGCGGGGGGCCCTACACCGGGGAGCTGTTTTTT. Protein product: CASSQDPSGGPYTGELFF.

V and J are TRBV4-3 and TRBJ2-1; D uncertain. The CDR3 is 15 amino acids. Trimming pared 1 base from V and 7 bases from J, leaving 14 bases between. CDR1 is LGHNA and CDR2 is YSLEER in the germline V gene. In nucleotides, the CDR3 is TGCGCCAGCAGCCAAGCGAGGCTGGATTTTAATGAGCAGTTCTTC. It translates to CASSQARLDFNEQFF.

This clonotype appeared many times. The V and J genes are TRBV9 and TRBJ1-3, with a tentative D call TRBD1 (5 bases). Germline CDR1 reads SGDLS; CDR2 reads YYNGEE. Trimming left V 4 bases short and J 1 base short, with 9 bases between. This CDR3 is 14 amino acids long. Written as DNA, the CDR3 is TGTGCCAGCAGCCCCGGGACGTCTGGAAACACCATATATTTT. Amino acid sequence: CASSPGTSGNTIYF.

The gene calls are TRBV11-2 and TRBJ2-1; TRBD2 matches 14 bases. Per germline, CDR1 SGHAT and CDR2 FQNNGV. Germline trimming cut 6 bases from V and 9 bases from J; bases unmatched to any gene: 4. The CDR3 loop spans 14 amino acids. The CDR3 reads CASRGTSGRPEQFF. The CDR3 nucleotides are TGTGCCAGCAGAGGGACTAGCGGGAGACCTGAGCAGTTCTTC.

The V gene is TRBV20-1, the J gene TRBJ2-7, with 9 bases matching TRBD1. The CDR3 runs to 14 residues. V lost 6 bases, J lost 3 bases, and 9 bases stayed unmatched. CDR1 is DFQATT and CDR2 is SNEGSKA in the germline V gene (reference sequence). CDR3 in amino acids: CSAARGDRVYEQYF. The CDR3 DNA reads as TGCAGTGCCGCGAGGGGGGACAGGGTCTACGAGCAGTACTTC.

The chain is built from TRBV16 and TRBJ1-1; D is perhaps TRBD1 (5 bases). Deletions cut 4 bases from V and 5 bases from J, with 17 bases between. The length of the CDR3 is 15 residues. CDR1 KGHSY and CDR2 FQNENV come from the germline V gene. CDR3 sequence: CASSRNTGTWTEAFF. In DNA form, the CDR3 reads TGTGCCAGCAGCCGAAACACCGGGACCTGGACTGAAGCTTTCTTT.

This clonotype appeared a few times. The rearrangement uses TRBV28 and TRBJ2-5, with 9 bases fitting TRBD1. The CDR3 length is 15 residues. V lost 6 bases and J lost 5; bases outside the gene matches: 10. Per the germline V gene, CDR1 is MDHEN and CDR2 is SYDVKM. The CDR3 bases are TGTGCCAGCAGCCTCGGACAGGGGAGTTGGGAGACCCAGTACTTC. As protein: CASSLGQGSWETQYF. Supplemented by reference TRBV28 and TRBJ2-5, the full variable domain reads DVKVTQSSRYLVKRTGEKVFLECVQDMDHENMFWYRQDPGLGLRLIYFSYDVKMKEKGDIPEGYSVSREKKERFSLILESASTNQTSMYLCASSLGQGSWETQYFGPGTRLLVL.

This clonotype was observed many times. The V and J genes are TRBV7-2 and TRBJ1-2; 9 positions agree with TRBD1. J was trimmed by 7 bases and V by 5 bases; bases with no gene match: 8. The CDR3 spans 14 residues. Per the germline V gene, CDR1 is SGHTA and CDR2 is FQGNSA. CDR3 amino acids: CASSTRGTGTGYTF. The DNA for the CDR3 is TGTGCCAGCAGCACGCGTGGGACAGGGACTGGCTACACCTTC. Filled out from reference TRBV7-2 and TRBJ1-2, the complete variable domain reads GAGVSQSPSNKVTEKGKDVELRCDPISGHTALYWYRQSLGQGLEFLIYFQGNSAPDKSGLPSDRFSAERTGGSVSTLTIQRTQQEDSAVYLCASSTRGTGTGYTFGSGTRLTVV.

The genes are TRBV4-3 and TRBJ2-4, with 7 nucleotides matching TRBD2. The junction had 5 bases not matched to a gene; V was cut back by 1 base and J by 8 bases. The CDR3 runs to 14 residues. Germline V lookup: CDR1 LGHNA, CDR2 YSLEER. CDR3 protein: CASSQVWGGYIQYF. The CDR3 bases are TGCGCCAGCAGCCAAGTTTGGGGGGGATACATTCAGTACTTC.

On this clonotype: This sequence may be a read error, since a much larger clone differs from it by one base. V gene TRBV11-3 combines with J gene TRBJ1-1; no clear D. This CDR3 comprises 13 residues. Germline assignment: CDR1 SGHNT and CDR2 YENEEA. Trimming pared 2 bases from V and 3 bases from J, leaving 7 bases between. The CDR3 is CASSLFPDTEAFF. For the CDR3, the DNA is TGTGCCAGCAGCTTATTTCCAGACACTGAAGCTTTCTTT. Looking up the rest from reference TRBV11-3 and TRBJ1-1 gives the full variable domain: EAGVVQSPRYKIIEKKQPVAFWCNPISGHNTLYWYLQNLGQGPELLIRYENEEAVDDSQLPKDRFSAERLKGVDSTLKIQPAELGDSAVYLCASSLFPDTEAFFGQGTRLTVV.

This clonotype turned up a few times. V gene TRBV4-1 combines with J gene TRBJ1-5, with unresolved D. The CDR3 extends over 16 amino acids. V dropped 1 base and J dropped 4 bases, with 14 bases sitting between them. CDR1 is MGHRA and CDR2 is YSYEKL in the germline V gene. CDR3 region: CASSQVRRGWNQPQHF. Here the CDR3 DNA reads TGCGCCAGCAGCCAAGTTCGGCGGGGTTGGAATCAGCCCCAGCATTTT.

This clonotype has at least ten counts. V usage is TRBV29-1 and J usage is TRBJ2-5; 7 nucleotides agree with TRBD2. Germline trimming cut 7 bases from V and 5 bases from J; bases unmatched to any gene: 16. The CDR3 extends over 15 amino acids. Per germline, CDR1 SQVTM and CDR2 ANQGSEA. CDR3 amino acids: CSAARSGARAETQYF. The CDR3 bases are TGCAGCGCTGCGAGGAGCGGGGCCCGGGCGGAGACCCAGTACTTC.

This clonotype was counted only a few times. This CDR3 is CSAPTGLWREKLFF. The CDR3 nucleotides read TGCAGTGCTCCCACGGGCCTCTGGAGGGAAAAACTGTTTTTT. The chain links TRBV20-1 to TRBJ1-4; D gene uncertain. CDR3 size: 14 residues. Per the germline V gene, CDR1 is DFQATT and CDR2 is SNEGSKA (reference sequence). V was cut by 5 bases and J by 8 bases, with 18 bases left in between.

This clonotype was seen more than once but under ten times. The V call is TRBV5-1, the J call TRBJ2-7; the match to TRBD1 covers 9 bases. V shed 3 bases, J shed 3 bases, and the junction held 7 bases outside the gene matches. There are 15 residues in the CDR3. Germline-derived CDR1 and CDR2 are SGHRS and YFSETQ. The CDR3 coding sequence is TGCGCCAGCAGCTCCGGGACAGGGCCTTACTACGAGCAGTACTTC. As protein: CASSSGTGPYYEQYF. The variable domain in full, with the rest retrieved from reference TRBV5-1 and TRBJ2-7, is KAGVTQTPRYLIKTRGQQVTLSCSPISGHRSVSWYQQTPGQGLQFLFEYFSETQRNKGNFPGRFSGRQFSNSRSEMNVSTLELGDSALYLCASSSGTGPYYEQYFGPGTRLTVT.

This clonotype was counted a few times. The chain links TRBV20-1 to TRBJ1-4; TRBD1 might be the D (5 bases). Trimming took off 0 bases at V and 8 bases at J, with 16 bases between the two ends. This CDR3 has 15 residues. Per the germline V gene, CDR1 is DFQATT and CDR2 is SNEGSKA (reference sequence). CDR3 sequence: CSARDPAGPGEKLFF. The DNA for the CDR3 is TGCAGTGCTAGAGATCCCGCAGGGCCGGGGGAAAAACTGTTTTTT.